These 32 T cell receptor beta chains were sequenced from one sample in a study of identical twins. TCRdb used MiXCR to reprocess the 5' RACE reads, holding one entry per CDR3 protein. The sample includes 200,000 to 250,000 distinct CDR3 sequences, approximately 11% of them seen just once. The same specimen was also included in a second study, on yellow fever vaccine responses in identical twins.

Material for sequencing was memory (CD45RO+) T cells sorted from blood. These receptors were collected from a woman aged 18-29 years in good health.

This clonotype was seen only a few times. A junction end diverges from the germline sequence, so it may reflect a read error. The chain employs TRBV29-1 and TRBJ2-3; D possibly matches TRBD1 or TRBD2 (6 bases each). Germline CDR1 is SQVTM and CDR2 is ANQGSEA. The CDR3 loop spans 14 amino acids. DNA for the CDR3: TGCAGCGTTAGAGGAGGGGGGAGCAAAGATACGCAGTATTTT. Its protein product is CSVRGGGSKDTQYF.

This clonotype turned up a few times. The chain links TRBV20-1 to TRBJ2-1; 12 bases map to TRBD2. This CDR3 comprises 16 residues. The germline V gene encodes CDR1 DFQATT and CDR2 SNEGSKA (reference sequence). V trimming: 6 bases; J trimming: 6 bases; junction bases outside the gene matches: 12. The CDR3 DNA is TGCAGTGCGAGCGGCCTCCTAGCGGGGGGGACCAATGAGCAGTTCTTC. Protein: CSASGLLAGGTNEQFF.

This clonotype was counted between two and nine times. J is TRBJ2-6 and V is TRBV27; 9 bases match TRBD1. The CDR3 spans 18 residues. The J segment lost 0 bases and the V segment lost 5 bases, leaving 8 bases of the junction unmatched. Per germline, CDR1 MNHEY and CDR2 SMNVEV (reference sequence). In DNA, the CDR3 is TGTGCCAGCAGTGCCAGACAGGGGGATAGCTCTGGGGCCAACGTCCTGACTTTC. Translating gives CASSARQGDSSGANVLTF.

This clonotype was detected a few times. The chain joins TRBV3-1 to TRBJ2-5; 7 bases fit TRBD1. Trimming at V came to 5 bases and at J to 4 bases, leaving 13 bases not matched to a gene. The CDR3 sequence is 16 residues long. Germline-derived CDR1 and CDR2 are LGHDT and YNNKEL (reference sequence). The CDR3 here is CASSAQLLGGIETQYF. The CDR3 DNA reads TGTGCCAGCAGCGCGCAACTGTTAGGGGGCATAGAGACCCAGTACTTC.

The gene calls are TRBV21-1 and TRBJ2-3; TRBD1 is the table's D call and was not checked against the DNA. TRBV21-1 is a recognized pseudogene. This CDR3 contains 16 residues. CDR3 in DNA: TGTGCCAGCAGCAAAGACCCGGGGGCTGGTGCAGATACGCAGTATTTT. This encodes CASSKDPGAGADTQYF.

There are a few counts of this clonotype. This chain joins TRBV28 and TRBJ2-7, with TRBD1 matching 12 bases. The CDR3 totals 15 residues. Germline CDR1 is MDHEN and CDR2 is SYDVKM. J lost 6 bases, V lost 6 bases, and 9 bases had no gene match. The CDR3 loop is CASRTPGQGALEQYF. Here the CDR3 DNA reads TGTGCCAGCAGAACCCCGGGACAGGGGGCGCTCGAGCAGTACTTC.

The rearrangement joins TRBV5-8 to TRBJ2-2; D is perhaps TRBD2 (7 bases). This CDR3 has 17 amino acids. Trimming pared 0 bases from V and 4 bases from J, leaving 16 bases between. Per the germline V gene, CDR1 is SGHTS and CDR2 is YDEGEE. The CDR3 nucleotides read TGTGCCAGCAGCTTGGAGGGGGGGAGAATCATCACCGGGGAGCTGTTTTTT. It specifies CASSLEGGRIITGELFF. The full variable domain, in which reference TRBV5-8 and TRBJ2-2 provide the parts outside the CDR3, is EAGVTQSPTHLIKTRGQQATLRCSPISGHTSVYWYQQALGLGLQFLLWYDEGEERNRGNFPPRFSGRQFPNYSSELNVNALELEDSALYLCASSLEGGRIITGELFFGEGSRLTVL.

The rearrangement uses TRBV6-2 or TRBV6-3 and TRBJ2-1; D is ambiguous. This CDR3 is 17 amino acids long. V was cut by 0 bases and J by 0 bases, with 12 bases left in between. Germline CDR1 is MNHEY and CDR2 is SVGEGT. The CDR3 sequence is CASSYSLVQSSYNEQFF. The CDR3 coding sequence is TGTGCCAGCAGTTACTCTCTGGTGCAGAGCTCCTACAATGAGCAGTTCTTC.

The rearrangement uses TRBV10-2 and TRBJ2-5; 8 nucleotides agree with TRBD2. Per germline, CDR1 WSHSY and CDR2 SAAADI. V lost 6 bases and J lost 5; bases outside the gene matches: 8. The CDR3 totals 14 residues. For the CDR3, the DNA is TGCGCCAGCAGAGGAGCGGGAGCAAGGGAGACCCAGTACTTC. Translation: CASRGAGARETQYF.

Only a few counts were recorded for this clonotype. The V and J genes are TRBV6-1 and TRBJ2-2; D unresolved. In germline, CDR1 is MNHNS, CDR2 SASEGT. The CDR3 loop spans 13 amino acids. The V and J ends lost 7 bases and 8 bases respectively, with 14 bases between them. CDR3 amino acids: CASTRGPRGELFF. CDR3 in DNA: TGTGCCAGCACCCGAGGTCCCCGGGGGGAGCTGTTTTTT.

The chain links TRBV14 to TRBJ2-1; D is unresolved. V gave up 1 base and J gave up 10 bases, with 11 bases separating them. The CDR3 runs 13 residues. Germline assignment: CDR1 SGHDN and CDR2 FVKESK. The CDR3, as DNA: TGTGCCAGCAGCCAAGTTAGGCTCGGGGAGCAGTTCTTC. It yields the protein CASSQVRLGEQFF.

This clonotype has a handful of counts. J is TRBJ1-2 and V is TRBV3-1, with TRBD1 identical over 9 bases. The germline CDR1 and CDR2 sequences are LGHDT and YNNKEL (reference sequence). The ends lost 0 bases at V and 9 bases at J; junction bases unmatched: 5. CDR3 length: 14 amino acids. CDR3: CASSQEIGQGRYTF. The DNA of the CDR3 is TGTGCCAGCAGCCAAGAGATAGGACAGGGGCGCTACACCTTC.

This clonotype was picked up a small number of times. The genes are TRBV27 and TRBJ2-1, with TRBD2 matching 7 bases. CDR1 and CDR2 (germline): MNHEY, SMNVEV (reference sequence). The ends lost 7 bases at V and 4 bases at J; junction bases unmatched: 7. The CDR3 length is 14 residues. The CDR3 sequence is CASISAGAYNEQFF. The CDR3 region has the DNA TGTGCCAGCATTAGCGCGGGAGCTTACAATGAGCAGTTCTTC.

The chain is built from TRBV7-9 and TRBJ1-6; no clear D gene. The germline gives CDR1 SEHNR, CDR2 FQNEAQ (reference sequence). The CDR3 contains 15 residues. V was trimmed by 10 bases and J by 8 bases, leaving 21 bases between them. CDR3 in DNA: TGTGCCACCCGGCGCCACGGCGTAGGTGATTCACCCCTCCACTTT. This codes for CATRRHGVGDSPLHF.

The chain recombines TRBV28 with TRBJ2-1, with 7 bases lining up with TRBD2. V was clipped by 5 bases and J by 9 bases; unmatched bases: 4. The CDR3 has 12 amino acids. From germline, CDR1 is MDHEN and CDR2 SYDVKM. This CDR3 reads CASSREVIEQFF. The CDR3 DNA reads as TGTGCCAGCAGTCGGGAGGTGATTGAGCAGTTCTTC.

This clonotype was counted ten times or more. The chain is built from TRBV15 and TRBJ1-1; D might be TRBD1 (6 bases). CDR3 length equals 16 residues. Trimming took 3 bases from V and 1 from J, leaving 15 bases between them. Germline lookup yields CDR1 LNHNV and CDR2 YYDKDF (reference sequence). The CDR3 region has the DNA TGTGCCACCAGCAGTTCTATACAGGGCGGGAACACTGAAGCTTTCTTT. Translating it yields CATSSSIQGGNTEAFF. The whole variable domain, remainder taken from reference TRBV15 and TRBJ1-1, is DAMVIQNPRYQVTQFGKPVTLSCSQTLNHNVMYWYQQKSSQAPKLLFHYYDKDFNNEADTPDNFQSRRPNTSFCFLDIRSPGLGDTAMYLCATSSSIQGGNTEAFFGQGTRLTVV.

This clonotype appeared a few times. The chain uses TRBV5-1 and TRBJ2-2, with D perhaps matching TRBD1 or TRBD2 (5 bases each). Germline V gene sequence: CDR1 SGHRS, CDR2 YFSETQ. V was shortened by 4 bases and J by 0 bases, with 13 bases between the two germline ends. The CDR3 extends over 16 amino acids. The CDR3 DNA is TGCGCCAGCAGCAGAACCGGGACGGCGAACACCGGGGAGCTGTTTTTT. Protein: CASSRTGTANTGELFF. Full variable domain (remainder filled in from reference TRBV5-1 and TRBJ2-2): KAGVTQTPRYLIKTRGQQVTLSCSPISGHRSVSWYQQTPGQGLQFLFEYFSETQRNKGNFPGRFSGRQFSNSRSEMNVSTLELGDSALYLCASSRTGTANTGELFFGEGSRLTVL.

J is TRBJ2-5 and V is TRBV10-3; 7 bases align to TRBD2. This CDR3 has 15 amino acids. With V trimmed by 6 bases and J by 4 bases, 11 bases remained unmatched. Germline values: CDR1 ENHRY, CDR2 SYGVKD. The CDR3 here is CAIRQTSSSGETQYF. The CDR3 bases are TGTGCCATCAGGCAGACTAGCTCGTCTGGAGAGACCCAGTACTTC.

This clonotype was picked up a small number of times. The chain has TRBV27 and TRBJ2-7; D might be TRBD2 (7 bases). Deletions cut 4 bases from V and 4 bases from J, with 14 bases between. Germline CDR1 is MNHEY and CDR2 is SMNVEV (reference sequence). CDR3 length: 14 residues. CDR3 sequence reads: CASSSEGGRYEQYF. CDR3 DNA: TGTGCCAGCAGTTCAGAGGGGGGGCGATACGAGCAGTACTTC.

The sample holds a few counts of this clonotype. The V call is TRBV29-1, the J call TRBJ2-3, with unresolved D. Germline CDR1 SQVTM, CDR2 ANQGSEA. Trimming shortened V by 7 bases and J by 3 bases, and 8 bases separated the two germline ends. The CDR3 runs to 11 residues. The CDR3 coding sequence is TGCAGCGCAGGCCGGACAGATACGCAGTATTTT. Translation gives CSAGRTDTQYF.

This clonotype has only a few counts. The chain recombines TRBV27 with TRBJ1-2; D not certain. The CDR3 sequence is 13 residues long. The germline V gene encodes CDR1 MNHEY and CDR2 SMNVEV (reference sequence). Trimming pared 6 bases from V and 0 bases from J, leaving 8 bases between. The CDR3 DNA reads as TGTGCCAGCAGCAGGAATACTAACTATGGCTACACCTTC. The encoded protein is CASSRNTNYGYTF.

The chain uses TRBV2 and TRBJ1-1, with D possibly matching TRBD1 (5 bases). The CDR3 loop spans 16 amino acids. Deletions cut 6 bases from V and 0 bases from J, with 17 bases between. Germline CDR1 SNHLY, CDR2 FYNNEI. CDR3 nucleotides: TGTGCCAGCAGAATCGGTCCGGGACGAATGAACACTGAAGCTTTCTTT. It yields the protein CASRIGPGRMNTEAFF. Full variable domain (remainder filled in from reference TRBV2 and TRBJ1-1): EPEVTQTPSHQVTQMGQEVILRCVPISNHLYFYWYRQILGQKVEFLVSFYNNEISEKSEIFDDQFSVERPDGSNFTLKIRSTKLEDSAMYFCASRIGPGRMNTEAFFGQGTRLTVV.

This clonotype turned up a few times. The rearrangement joins TRBV10-3 to TRBJ2-5; 11 bases are shared with TRBD2. The ends lost 6 bases at V and 4 bases at J; junction bases unmatched: 10. Germline V gene sequence: CDR1 ENHRY, CDR2 SYGVKD. The CDR3 is made up of 16 amino acids. The CDR3 DNA reads TGTGCCATCAGCCTCAATAGCGGGAGGGTTGGAGAGACCCAGTACTTC. This gives the protein CAISLNSGRVGETQYF.

This clonotype has ten or more counts. The chain links TRBV4-1 to TRBJ2-3; a possible D gene is TRBD1 (6 bases). The CDR3 consists of 16 residues. Germline CDR1 is MGHRA and CDR2 is YSYEKL. Trimming removed 1 base at V and 5 bases at J, with 16 bases between. The CDR3 sequence: CASSQVLRGTGDTQYF. CDR3 DNA: TGCGCCAGCAGCCAAGTACTAAGGGGGACGGGAGATACGCAGTATTTT.

In regard to this clonotype: A much more abundant neighbour one base away suggests this may be a read error. This rearrangement joins TRBV7-2 to TRBJ2-3; perhaps TRBD1 as D (5 bases). Germline V lookup: CDR1 SGHTA, CDR2 FQGNSA. This CDR3 is 15 amino acids long. CDR3 sequence reads: CACSLLRGFTDTQYF. In nucleotides, the CDR3 is TGTGCCTGCAGCTTATTAAGGGGATTCACAGATACGCAGTATTTT.

This clonotype was seen only a few times. The chain employs TRBV5-1 and TRBJ2-1, with 7 bases identical to TRBD2. Germline V gene data show CDR1 as SGHRS and CDR2 as YFSETQ. With V trimmed by 4 bases and J by 10 bases, 20 bases remained unmatched. The CDR3 consists of 17 residues. In nucleotides, the CDR3 is TGCGCCAGCAGCGACCTCGGCATCGGGACTTTGCGGGGGGAGCAGTTCTTC. Protein sequence: CASSDLGIGTLRGEQFF. Filled out from reference TRBV5-1 and TRBJ2-1, the complete variable domain reads KAGVTQTPRYLIKTRGQQVTLSCSPISGHRSVSWYQQTPGQGLQFLFEYFSETQRNKGNFPGRFSGRQFSNSRSEMNVSTLELGDSALYLCASSDLGIGTLRGEQFFGPGTRLTVL.

This clonotype was counted a few times. The chain is built from TRBV27 and TRBJ2-3, with D perhaps assigned TRBD1 or TRBD2 (5 bases each). The CDR3 contains 14 residues. Germline V gene lookup returns CDR1 MNHEY and CDR2 SMNVEV (reference sequence). Trimming stripped 7 bases from V and 5 bases from J, with 16 bases between. CDR3 protein: CASKMWLRGDTQYF. The CDR3 DNA sequence: TGTGCCAGCAAGATGTGGTTGAGGGGAGATACGCAGTATTTT.

V is TRBV6-2 or TRBV6-3 and J is TRBJ2-1; TRBD2 matches 10 bases. This CDR3 contains 15 residues. Trimming took 8 bases from V and 4 from J; bases not matched to a gene: 8. Germline V lookup: CDR1 MNHEY, CDR2 SVGEGT. CDR3 nucleotides: TGTGCCAGCTCGGGGGTAGCGGGAGGTTACAATGAGCAGTTCTTC. Amino acid sequence: CASSGVAGGYNEQFF.

This clonotype occurred many times. V usage is TRBV5-1 and J usage is TRBJ1-5; D is uncertain. Trimming left V 0 bases short and J 0 bases short, with 7 bases between. CDR3 size: 15 residues. Per the germline V gene, CDR1 is SGHRS and CDR2 is YFSETQ. CDR3 DNA sequence: TGCGCCAGCAGCTTGGATGGCTATAGCAATCAGCCCCAGCATTTT. Translated, it gives CASSLDGYSNQPQHF.

This chain uses TRBV7-2 with TRBJ1-3; the D gene is possibly TRBD1 (5 bases). Trimming pared 5 bases from V and 8 bases from J, leaving 16 bases between. CDR1 is SGHTA, CDR2 FQGNSA, per germline. The CDR3 extends over 14 amino acids. CDR3 in DNA: TGTGCCAGCAGCAGACAACCGGGACGGGACACCATATATTTT. Translated, it gives CASSRQPGRDTIYF.

The table lists this clonotype with a few counts. This chain links TRBV7-8 with TRBJ1-2; no clear D. The CDR3 contains 15 residues. Germline-derived CDR1 and CDR2 are SGHVS and FQNEAQ. With 4 bases removed from V and 4 bases from J, the gap between germline ends came to 16 bases. CDR3 bases: TGTGCCAGCAGCTCCTCAGCCGGTGGCGGCTATGGCTACACCTTC. Translating gives CASSSSAGGGYGYTF.

This clonotype has at least ten counts. The gene calls are TRBV29-1 and TRBJ2-1, with TRBD1 as a possible D gene (6 bases). Germline V lookup: CDR1 SQVTM, CDR2 ANQGSEA. Deletions cut 6 bases from V and 13 bases from J, with 19 bases between. CDR3 length: 12 residues. The CDR3 DNA follows: TGCAGCGTACTAGACAACAGGGAAGTACAGTTCTTC. Translation: CSVLDNREVQFF.